This entry is about one T cell receptor beta chain. Its specificity is unknown. This sample was included in a study of T cell responses to AZD1222 COVID-19 vaccine. Profiled with immunoSEQ multiplex PCR; TCRdb holds only in-frame clones, not every one. The repertoire holds under 150,000 clones, approximately 90% seen once, with less than 15% in the top ten. Study conclusions and caveats: The study reported that nearly half of spike-specific TCRs target unmutated variant regions. Recipients of two AZD1222 doses showed rising Spike-specific TCR breadth and depth.

The sample here was peripheral blood, taken on day 0 of AZD1222 vaccination. The sequence was collected from an adult in good health.

The chain's CDR3 is CASSQAPAGGLDTQYF. The CDR3 bases are TGTGCCAGCAGCCAGGCGCCAGCGGGGGGGTTAGATACGCAGTATTTT. The chain couples TRBV3-1 (or the pseudogene TRBV3-2) to TRBJ2-3; 10 nucleotides match TRBD2. The CDR3 extends over 16 amino acids. Per germline, CDR1 LGHDT and CDR2 YNNKEL (reference sequence). Trimming at V came to 3 bases and at J to 5 bases, leaving 8 bases not matched to a gene.